Sequencing of this T cell receptor (beta chain) was carried out in a study of regulatory T cells in long-lasting Graves disease. Time point indicated: persistent/refractory GD, antithyroid drugs over 5 years with positive TRAb. PBMC-extracted RNA yielded the TCR library. Graves' disease diagnoses used American Thyroid Association guidelines. This CDR3 comprises 15 residues. The V end was cut by 3 bases, the J end by 6 bases, with 17 bases between. In germline, CDR1 is PRHDT, CDR2 FYEKMQ (reference sequence). Combining iRepertoire HTBI primers with Arm-PCR of CDR3 regions, the authors built TCR beta libraries. MiXCR, run by TCRdb on the multiplex PCR reads, gives a single entry per CDR3 protein. Among approximately 350,000 distinct CDR3 sequences listed, roughly 25% were seen once. This clonotype was counted between two and nine times. What it recognizes is unknown. Study-wide points: Lower TCR diversity was seen in persistent Graves' patients than in newly diagnosed ones. Favored usage of TRBV28, TRBJ1-2 and TRBJ2-5 was recorded in persistent disease.

The specimen was peripheral blood mononuclear cells (PBMCs), collected when the disease was refractory, from a patient treated with antithyroid drugs. The V call is TRBV13, the J call TRBJ1-2, with TRBD1 as a possible D gene (5 bases). The receptor comes from a woman in her forties with Graves disease. The DNA of the CDR3 is TGTGCCAGCAGCTTCTCGACGGTTCCGGGGGATGGCTACACCTTC. Protein product: CASSFSTVPGDGYTF.